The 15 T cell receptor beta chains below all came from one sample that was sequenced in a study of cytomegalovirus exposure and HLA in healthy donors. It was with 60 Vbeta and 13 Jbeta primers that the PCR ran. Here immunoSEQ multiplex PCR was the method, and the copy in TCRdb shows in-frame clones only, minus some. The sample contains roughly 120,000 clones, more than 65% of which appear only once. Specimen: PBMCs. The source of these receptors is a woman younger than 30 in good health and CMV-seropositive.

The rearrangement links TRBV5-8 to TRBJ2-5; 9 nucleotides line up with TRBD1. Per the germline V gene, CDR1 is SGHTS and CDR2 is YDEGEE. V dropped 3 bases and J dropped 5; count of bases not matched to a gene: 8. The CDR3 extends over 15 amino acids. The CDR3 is CASSYRGQGSETQYF. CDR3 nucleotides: TGTGCCAGCAGCTACAGGGGACAGGGATCCGAGACCCAGTACTTC.

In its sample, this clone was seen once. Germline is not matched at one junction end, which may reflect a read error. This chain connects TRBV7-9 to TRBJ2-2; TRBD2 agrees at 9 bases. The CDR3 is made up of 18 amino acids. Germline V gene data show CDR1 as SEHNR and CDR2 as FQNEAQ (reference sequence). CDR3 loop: CSSSSMISGGPNTGELFF. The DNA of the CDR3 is TGTTCCAGCAGCTCCATGATTAGCGGGGGCCCTAACACCGGGGAGCTGTTTTTT. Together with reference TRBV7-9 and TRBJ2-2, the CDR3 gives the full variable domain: DTGVSQNPRHKITKRGQNVTFRCDPISEHNRLYWYRQTLGQGPEFLTYFQNEAQLEKSRLLSDRFSAERPKGSFSTLEIQRTEQGDSAMYLCSSSSMISGGPNTGELFFGEGSRLTVL.

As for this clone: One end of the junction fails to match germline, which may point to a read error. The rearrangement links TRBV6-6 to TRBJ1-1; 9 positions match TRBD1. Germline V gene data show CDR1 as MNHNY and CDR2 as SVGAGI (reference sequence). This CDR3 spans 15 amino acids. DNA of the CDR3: TGTGCCAGCAGGACCGGGACAGGGAGGAACCCTGAAGCTTTCTTT. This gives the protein CASRTGTGRNPEAFF.

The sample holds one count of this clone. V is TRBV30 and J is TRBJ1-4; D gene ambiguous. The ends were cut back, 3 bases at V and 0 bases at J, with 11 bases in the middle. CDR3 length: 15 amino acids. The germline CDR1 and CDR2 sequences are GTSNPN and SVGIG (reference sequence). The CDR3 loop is CAWSANSATNEKLFF. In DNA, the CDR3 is TGTGCCTGGAGCGCCAACAGTGCAACTAATGAAAAACTGTTTTTT.

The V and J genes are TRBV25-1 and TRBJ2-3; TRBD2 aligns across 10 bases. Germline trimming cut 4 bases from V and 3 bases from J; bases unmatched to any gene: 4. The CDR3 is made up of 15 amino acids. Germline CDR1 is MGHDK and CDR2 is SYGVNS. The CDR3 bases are TGTGCCAGCAGTGCAGCGGGGGGGCCTACAGATACGCAGTATTTT. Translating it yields CASSAAGGPTDTQYF.

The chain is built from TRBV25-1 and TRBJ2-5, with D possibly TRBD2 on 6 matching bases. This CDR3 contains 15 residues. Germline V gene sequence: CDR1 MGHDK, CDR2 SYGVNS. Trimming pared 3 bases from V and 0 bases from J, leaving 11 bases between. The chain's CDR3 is CASSDRGLYQETQYF. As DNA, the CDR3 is TGTGCCAGCAGTGACCGGGGACTGTACCAAGAGACCCAGTACTTC.

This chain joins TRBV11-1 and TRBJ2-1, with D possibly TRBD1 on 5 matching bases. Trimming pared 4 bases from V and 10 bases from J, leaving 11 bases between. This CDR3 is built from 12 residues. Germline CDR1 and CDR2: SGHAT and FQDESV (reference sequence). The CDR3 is CASSSTGEEQFF. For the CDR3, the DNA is TGTGCCAGCAGCTCCACAGGTGAAGAGCAGTTCTTC.

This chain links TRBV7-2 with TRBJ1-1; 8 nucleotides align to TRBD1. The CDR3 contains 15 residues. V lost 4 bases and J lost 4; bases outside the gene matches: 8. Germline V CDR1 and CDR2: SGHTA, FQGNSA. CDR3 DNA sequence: TGTGCCAGCAGCTCATCGCTCGACAGGGGCACTGAAGCTTTCTTT. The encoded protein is CASSSSLDRGTEAFF.

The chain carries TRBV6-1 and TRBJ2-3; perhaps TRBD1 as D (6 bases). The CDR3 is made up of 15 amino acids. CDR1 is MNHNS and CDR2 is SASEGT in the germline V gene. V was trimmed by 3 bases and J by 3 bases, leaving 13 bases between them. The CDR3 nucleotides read TGTGCCAGCAGTGATCAACAGGGATTTACAGATACGCAGTATTTT. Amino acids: CASSDQQGFTDTQYF.

CDR3 nucleotides: TGTGCCAGCAGTCGGACTAGCGGGCAAACCTACGAGCAGTACTTC. Translation: CASSRTSGQTYEQYF. This chain links TRBV25-1 with TRBJ2-7; 11 nucleotides agree with TRBD2. V shed 5 bases, J shed 2 bases, and the junction held 5 bases outside the gene matches. Germline CDR1 reads MGHDK; CDR2 reads SYGVNS. The CDR3 has 15 amino acids.

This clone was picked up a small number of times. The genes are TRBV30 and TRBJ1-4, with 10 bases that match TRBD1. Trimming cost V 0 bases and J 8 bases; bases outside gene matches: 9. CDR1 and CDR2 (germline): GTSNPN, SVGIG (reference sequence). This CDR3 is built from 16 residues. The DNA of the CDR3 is TGTGCCTGGAGTGTACAAGGGACAGGGGTTCGGGAAAAACTGTTTTTT. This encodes CAWSVQGTGVREKLFF.

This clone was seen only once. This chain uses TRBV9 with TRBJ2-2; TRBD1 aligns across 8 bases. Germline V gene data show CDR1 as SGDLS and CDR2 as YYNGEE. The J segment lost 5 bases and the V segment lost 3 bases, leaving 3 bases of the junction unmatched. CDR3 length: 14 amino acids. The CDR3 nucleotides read TGTGCCAGCAGCGACAGGGGGGATACCGGGGAGCTGTTTTTT. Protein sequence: CASSDRGDTGELFF.

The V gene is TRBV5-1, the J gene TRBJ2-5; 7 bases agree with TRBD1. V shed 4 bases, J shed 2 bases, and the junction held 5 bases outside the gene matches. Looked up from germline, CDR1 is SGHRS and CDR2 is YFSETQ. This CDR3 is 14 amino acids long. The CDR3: CASSPGTVQETQYF. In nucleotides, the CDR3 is TGCGCCAGCAGCCCCGGGACAGTACAAGAGACCCAGTACTTC.

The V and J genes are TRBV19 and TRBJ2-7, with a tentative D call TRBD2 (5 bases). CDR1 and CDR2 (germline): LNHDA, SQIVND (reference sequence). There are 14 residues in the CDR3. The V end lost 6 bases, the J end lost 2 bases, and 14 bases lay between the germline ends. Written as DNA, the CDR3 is TGTGCCAGTAGCCCTGTTGAGGGTCCCTACGAGCAGTACTTC. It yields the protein CASSPVEGPYEQYF.

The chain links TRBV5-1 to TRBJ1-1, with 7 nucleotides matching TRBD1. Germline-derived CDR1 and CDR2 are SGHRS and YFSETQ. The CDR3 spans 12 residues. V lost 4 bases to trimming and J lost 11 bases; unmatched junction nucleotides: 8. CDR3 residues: CASSGGGGRAFF. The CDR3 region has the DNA TGCGCCAGCAGCGGAGGGGGCGGCCGGGCTTTCTTT.